This passage covers 9 T cell receptor beta chains from one sample sequenced in a study of CD8+ T cells in alopecia areata. In each case, RNA was isolated and then reverse transcribed into cDNA as the sequencing template. Assay used: immunoSEQ multiplex PCR; TCRdb lists only in-frame clones, some missing. The data contain approximately 210,000 clones, over 40% of them seen just once; the ten biggest clones take up about 2.6%. Specified treatment: oral pan-JAK inhibitor, 5-10 mg twice daily. The specimen was CD4+ T cells sorted from blood, collected at approximately week 39, from a patient treated with tofacitinib. These receptors were taken from a human donor with alopecia areata.

The genes are TRBV30 and TRBJ2-6, with D hard to call. Trimming took 1 base from V and 0 from J, leaving 10 bases between them. The CDR3 has 16 amino acids. Per the germline V gene, CDR1 is GTSNPN and CDR2 is SVGIG (reference sequence). In nucleotides, the CDR3 is TGTGCCTGGAGTGCCCGAAGGCCCTCTGGGGCCAACGTCCTGACTTTC. This sequence encodes CAWSARRPSGANVLTF.

In DNA form, the CDR3 reads TGTGCCAGCAGCTTGGTGGTACAAGAGACCCAGTACTTC. It encodes CASSLVVQETQYF. J is TRBJ2-5 and V is TRBV7-3; D gene ambiguous. CDR1 and CDR2 from the germline V gene are SGHTA and FQGTGA. This CDR3 is built from 13 residues. V was shortened by 3 bases and J by 2 bases, with 7 bases between the two germline ends.

The rearrangement links TRBV6-1 to TRBJ2-5; unclear D gene. V shed 4 bases and J shed 5 bases, with 5 bases lying between them. Germline CDR1 reads MNHNS; CDR2 reads SASEGT. The CDR3 consists of 11 residues. The CDR3 is CASSGYETQYF. The DNA of the CDR3 is TGTGCCAGCAGTGGGTACGAGACCCAGTACTTC.

The V gene is TRBV29-1, the J gene TRBJ2-1; D call uncertain. The CDR3 extends over 13 amino acids. The germline gives CDR1 SQVTM, CDR2 ANQGSEA. V was cut by 3 bases and J by 9 bases, with 15 bases left in between. CDR3 residues: CSVEPGSITEQFF. As DNA, the CDR3 is TGCAGCGTTGAGCCCGGAAGTATCACTGAGCAGTTCTTC.

This chain joins TRBV7-2 and TRBJ2-6, with 8 bases that match TRBD1. This CDR3 spans 17 amino acids. Germline CDR1 SGHTA, CDR2 FQGNSA. V lost 3 bases to trimming and J lost 4 bases; unmatched junction nucleotides: 8. CDR3 amino acids: CASSFPQGGSGANVLTF. The CDR3 nucleotides are TGTGCCAGCAGCTTCCCACAGGGGGGCTCAGGGGCCAACGTCCTGACTTTC.

The chain recombines TRBV5-1 with TRBJ1-1; the D gene is possibly TRBD1 (5 bases). CDR1 and CDR2 (germline): SGHRS, YFSETQ. Trimming cost V 4 bases and J 4 bases, with 20 bases left between them. The CDR3 is 16 amino acids. The CDR3 spells CASSRTRQGVGTEAFF. CDR3 DNA: TGCGCCAGCAGCCGAACAAGGCAGGGCGTTGGCACTGAAGCTTTCTTT.

This chain connects TRBV30 to TRBJ1-3; no clear D. There are 14 residues in the CDR3. The ends were cut back, 2 bases at V and 2 bases at J, with 10 bases in the middle. Germline V gene sequence: CDR1 GTSNPN, CDR2 SVGIG (reference sequence). The CDR3 bases are TGTGCCTGGAGTCCGGTTTCTACTGGAAACACCATATATTTT. The encoded protein is CAWSPVSTGNTIYF.

In the case of this clone: At one of its ends the junction is not consistent with the germline gene, which may arise from a read error. This rearrangement joins TRBV7-9 to TRBJ1-2; 8 bases match TRBD1. CDR1 and CDR2 (germline): SEHNR, FQNEAQ (reference sequence). This CDR3 has 17 residues. The CDR3: CASSVAPGTGANYGYTF. DNA of the CDR3: TGTGCCAGCAGCGTAGCGCCCGGGACAGGAGCTAACTATGGCTACACCTTC.

The chain recombines TRBV28 with TRBJ2-1, with D possibly being TRBD1 (5 bases). V lost 6 bases, J lost 10 bases, and 10 bases lay in between. Germline lookup yields CDR1 MDHEN and CDR2 SYDVKM. This CDR3 region has 11 residues. The CDR3 DNA reads as TGTGCCAGCAGGACGTACAGGGAGCAGTTCTTC. Its protein is CASRTYREQFF.